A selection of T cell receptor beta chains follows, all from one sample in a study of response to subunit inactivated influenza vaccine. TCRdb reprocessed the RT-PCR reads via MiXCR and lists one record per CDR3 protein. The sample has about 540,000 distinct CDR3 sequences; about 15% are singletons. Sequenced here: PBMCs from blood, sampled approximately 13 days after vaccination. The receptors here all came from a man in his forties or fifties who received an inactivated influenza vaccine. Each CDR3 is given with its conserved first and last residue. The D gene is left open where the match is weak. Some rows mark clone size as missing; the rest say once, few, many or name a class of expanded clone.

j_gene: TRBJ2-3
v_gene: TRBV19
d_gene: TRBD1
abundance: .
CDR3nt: TGTGCCAGTAGTGCAACAAATAGGGGGCGAGGCACAGATACGCAGTATTTT
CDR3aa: CASSATNRGRGTDTQYF

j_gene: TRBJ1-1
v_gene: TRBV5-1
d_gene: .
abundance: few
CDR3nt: TGCGCCAGCAGCTCGGGAAACCTAAACCTTCTGAGGACTGAAGCTTTCTTT
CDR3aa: CASSSGNLNLLRTEAFF

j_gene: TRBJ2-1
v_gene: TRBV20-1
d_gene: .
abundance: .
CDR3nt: TGCAGTGCTAGCGCCCTTAGGGGTCCCTCATACAATGAGCAGTTCTTC
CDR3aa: CSASALRGPSYNEQFF

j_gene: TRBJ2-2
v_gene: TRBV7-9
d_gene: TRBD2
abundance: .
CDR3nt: TGTGCCAGCAGCTCCCGGACTAGCGGGGTGAACACCGGGGAGCTGTTTTTT
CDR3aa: CASSSRTSGVNTGELFF

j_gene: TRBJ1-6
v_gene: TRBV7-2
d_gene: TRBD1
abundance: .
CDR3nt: TGTGCCAGCAGCCCTGGACAGGGGAGCTCCTATAATTCACCCCTCCACTTT
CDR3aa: CASSPGQGSSYNSPLHF

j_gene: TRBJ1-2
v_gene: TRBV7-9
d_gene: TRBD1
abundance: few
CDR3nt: TGTGCCAGCAGCTTCGGGACAGTTCAAGACGGGGGCTACACCTTC
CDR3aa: CASSFGTVQDGGYTF

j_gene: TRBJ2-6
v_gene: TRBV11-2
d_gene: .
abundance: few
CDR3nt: TGTGCCAGCAGCTCTACCCCGGCCCACTCTGGGGCCAACGTCCTGACTTTC
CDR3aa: CASSSTPAHSGANVLTF

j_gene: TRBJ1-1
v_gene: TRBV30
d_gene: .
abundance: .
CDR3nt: TGTGCCTGGAGGTCAGCAGGGATTTACACTGAAGCTTTCTTT
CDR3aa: CAWRSAGIYTEAFF

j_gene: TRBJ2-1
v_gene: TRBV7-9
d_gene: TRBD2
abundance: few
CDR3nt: TGTGCCAGCAGCTTTGGCTCCAGCGGGAGGAGGGTTGAGCAGTTCTTC
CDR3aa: CASSFGSSGRRVEQFF

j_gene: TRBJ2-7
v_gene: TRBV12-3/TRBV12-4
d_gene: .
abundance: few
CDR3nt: TGTGCCAGCAGGGGCAGGGCGGAGAACTCCTACGAGCAGTACTTC
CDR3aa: CASRGRAENSYEQYF

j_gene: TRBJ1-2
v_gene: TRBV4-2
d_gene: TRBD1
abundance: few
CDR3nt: TGTGCCAGCAGCCAAGTACCAGCAGGGGGACAGGGAGGCTACGCCTTC
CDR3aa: CASSQVPAGGQGGYAF

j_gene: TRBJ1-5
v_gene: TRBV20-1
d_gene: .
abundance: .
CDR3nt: TGCAGTGCTAGCCGGACGGCTCAGCCCCAGCATTTT
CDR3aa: CSASRTAQPQHF

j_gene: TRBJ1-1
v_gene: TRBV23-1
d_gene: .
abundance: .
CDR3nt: TGCGCCAGCAGTCAAGAGGGAGAGGGATACACTGAAGCTTTCTTT
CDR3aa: CASSQEGEGYTEAFF

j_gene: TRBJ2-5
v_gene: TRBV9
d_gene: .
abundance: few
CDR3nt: TGTGCCAGCAGCGCCTCCCGGGACGGGAGAAAGACCCAGTACTTC
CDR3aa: CASSASRDGRKTQYF

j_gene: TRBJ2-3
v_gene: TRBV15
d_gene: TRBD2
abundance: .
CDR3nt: TGTGCCACCGAGGGAGGGCACACAGATACGCAGTATTTT
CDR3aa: CATEGGHTDTQYF

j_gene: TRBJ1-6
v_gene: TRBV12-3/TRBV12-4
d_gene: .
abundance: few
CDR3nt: TGTGCCAGCAGTTTATCAGGGTCTAATAATTCACCCCTCCACTTT
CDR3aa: CASSLSGSNNSPLHF

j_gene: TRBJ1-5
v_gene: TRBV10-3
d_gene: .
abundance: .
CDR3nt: TGTGCCATCAACCGGGATCGCAATCAGCCCCAGCATTTT
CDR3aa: CAINRDRNQPQHF

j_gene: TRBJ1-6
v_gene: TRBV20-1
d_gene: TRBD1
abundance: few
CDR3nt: TGCAGTGCTAGAAAACTTGGACAGGAGGCTTCACCCCTCCACTTT
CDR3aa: CSARKLGQEASPLHF

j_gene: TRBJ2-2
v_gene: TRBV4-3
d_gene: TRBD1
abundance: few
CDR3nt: TGCGCCAGCAGCCAAGAAAGTCACGGACAGGGAAGGACCGGGGAGCTGTTTTTT
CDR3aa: CASSQESHGQGRTGELFF

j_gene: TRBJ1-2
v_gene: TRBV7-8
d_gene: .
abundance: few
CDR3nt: TGTGCCAGCAGCTTAGCGCCTTCCGGCCCCTATGGCTACACCTTC
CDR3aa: CASSLAPSGPYGYTF

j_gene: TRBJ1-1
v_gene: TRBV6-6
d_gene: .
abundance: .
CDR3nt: TGTGCCAGCAGTTACTCGATACGGGGGGAAGCTTTCTTT
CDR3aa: CASSYSIRGEAFF

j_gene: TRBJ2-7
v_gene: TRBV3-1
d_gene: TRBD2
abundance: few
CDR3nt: TGTGCCAGCAGTCATAGCGGGGGTCCCTACGAGCAGTACTTC
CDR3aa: CASSHSGGPYEQYF

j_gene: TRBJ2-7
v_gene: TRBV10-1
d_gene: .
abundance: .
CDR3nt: TGCGCCAGCAGTGATTCTAGACATCACGAGCAGTACTTC
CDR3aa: CASSDSRHHEQYF

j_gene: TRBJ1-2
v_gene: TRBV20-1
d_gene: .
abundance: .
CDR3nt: TGCAGTGCTAGGGTTCACGTCCTGGGGACCTATGGCTACACCTTC
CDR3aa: CSARVHVLGTYGYTF

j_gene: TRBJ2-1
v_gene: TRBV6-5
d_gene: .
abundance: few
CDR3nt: TGTGCCAGCAGTTACTCGTTTTCAAGCTCCTACAATGAGCAGTTCTTC
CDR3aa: CASSYSFSSSYNEQFF

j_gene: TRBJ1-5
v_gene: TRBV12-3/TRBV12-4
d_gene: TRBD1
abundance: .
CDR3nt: TGTGCCAGCGCAGACAGGGGGCTAGGAAGCAATCAGCCCCAGCATTTT
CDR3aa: CASADRGLGSNQPQHF

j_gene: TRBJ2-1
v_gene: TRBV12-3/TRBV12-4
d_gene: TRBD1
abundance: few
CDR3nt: TGTGCCAGCAGTCCAAGGACAGGGGGCCTAGGTGAGCAGTTCTTC
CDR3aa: CASSPRTGGLGEQFF

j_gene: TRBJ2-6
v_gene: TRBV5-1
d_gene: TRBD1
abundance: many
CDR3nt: TGCGCCAGCAGCCCGAGGGGACAGCAAATCTCTGGGGCCAACGTCCTGACTTTC
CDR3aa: CASSPRGQQISGANVLTF

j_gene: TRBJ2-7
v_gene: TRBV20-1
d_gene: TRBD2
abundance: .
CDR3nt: TGCAGTGAAAAGAAGCGGGGGCCCTCCTACGAGCAGTACTTC
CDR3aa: CSEKKRGPSYEQYF

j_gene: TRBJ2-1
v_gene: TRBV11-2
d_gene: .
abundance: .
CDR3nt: TGTGCCAGCAGCTTAGAGGTTTTAGGTGAGCAGTTCTTC
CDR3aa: CASSLEVLGEQFF

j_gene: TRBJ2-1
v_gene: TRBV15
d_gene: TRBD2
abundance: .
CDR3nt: TGTGCCATCAGCGGTCTCCTAGCGGGGGTCCACGGGGATGAGCAGTTCTTC
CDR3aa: CAISGLLAGVHGDEQFF

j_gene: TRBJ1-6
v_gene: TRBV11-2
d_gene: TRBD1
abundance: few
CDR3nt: TGTGCCAGCAGCTTAGGGACAGGGGAAAATTCACCCCTCCACTTT
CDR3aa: CASSLGTGENSPLHF

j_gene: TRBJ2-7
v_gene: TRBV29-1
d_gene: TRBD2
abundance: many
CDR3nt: TGCAGCGTTCAGCGGGGGGGTTACGAGCAGTACTTC
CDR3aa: CSVQRGGYEQYF

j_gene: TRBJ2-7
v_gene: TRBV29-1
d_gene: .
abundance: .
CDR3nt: TGCAGCGCGAACTTTAATGGTAGGGACTACGAGCAGTACTTC
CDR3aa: CSANFNGRDYEQYF

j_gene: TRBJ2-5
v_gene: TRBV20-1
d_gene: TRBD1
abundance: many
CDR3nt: TGCAGCCCACGTAGAGGGACAGCCCAAGAGACCCAGTACTTC
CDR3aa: CSPRRGTAQETQYF

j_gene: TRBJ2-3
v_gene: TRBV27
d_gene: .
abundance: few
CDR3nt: TGTGCCAGCAGTTCCCGGAGCAGTGGAGGTAGTACGCAGTATTTT
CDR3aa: CASSSRSSGGSTQYF

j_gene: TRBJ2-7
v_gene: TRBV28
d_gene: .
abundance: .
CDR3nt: TGTGCCAGCACCTCAGGGGTCAGGGAGCAGTACTTC
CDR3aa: CASTSGVREQYF

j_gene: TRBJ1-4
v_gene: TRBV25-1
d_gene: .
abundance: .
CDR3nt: TGTGCCAGCAGAACGACAGGCGGGGACGAAAAACTGTTTTTT
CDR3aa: CASRTTGGDEKLFF

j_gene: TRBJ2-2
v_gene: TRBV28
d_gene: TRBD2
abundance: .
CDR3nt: TGTGCCAGCAGTTTTTTGACTAGCAAAAACACCGGGGAGCTGTTTTTT
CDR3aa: CASSFLTSKNTGELFF

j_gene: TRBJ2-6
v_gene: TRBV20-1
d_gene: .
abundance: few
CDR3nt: TGCAGTGCTTATATAAGCTCTGGGGCCAACGTCCTGACTTTC
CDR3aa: CSAYISSGANVLTF

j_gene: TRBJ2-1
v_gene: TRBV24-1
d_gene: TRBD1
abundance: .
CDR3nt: TGTGCCACCAGTGCTCGGACAGGGTGGAATGAGCAGTTCTTC
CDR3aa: CATSARTGWNEQFF

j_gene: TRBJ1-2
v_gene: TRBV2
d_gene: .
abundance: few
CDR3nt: TGTGCCAGCGGACTTCAGGGGTCCGTTAACTATGGCTACACCTTC
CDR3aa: CASGLQGSVNYGYTF

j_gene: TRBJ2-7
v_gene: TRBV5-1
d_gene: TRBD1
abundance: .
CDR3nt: TGCGCCAGCAGCTTCGGGACAGGGGTCCCCTACGAGCAGTACTTC
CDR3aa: CASSFGTGVPYEQYF

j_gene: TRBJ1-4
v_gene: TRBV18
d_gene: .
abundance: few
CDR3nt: TGTGCCAGCTCACCAAAAGGAGTCGGAACTAATGAAAAACTGTTTTTT
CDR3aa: CASSPKGVGTNEKLFF

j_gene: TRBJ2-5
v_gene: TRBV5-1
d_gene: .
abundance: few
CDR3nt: TGCGCCAGCAGCGCTGCGGTAATCCAAGAGACCCAGTACTTC
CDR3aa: CASSAAVIQETQYF

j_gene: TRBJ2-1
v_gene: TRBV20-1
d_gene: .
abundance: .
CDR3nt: TGCAGTGCCCAGGACAAGTATGAGCAGTTCTTC
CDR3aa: CSAQDKYEQFF

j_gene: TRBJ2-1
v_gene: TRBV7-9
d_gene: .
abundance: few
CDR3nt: TGTGCCAGCAGCCAGGGAAGTTACAATGAGCAGTTCTTC
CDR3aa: CASSQGSYNEQFF

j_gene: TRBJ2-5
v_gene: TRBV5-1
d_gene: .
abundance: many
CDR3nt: TGCGCCAGCAGCTTGAACCAAGAGACCCAGTACTTC
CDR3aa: CASSLNQETQYF

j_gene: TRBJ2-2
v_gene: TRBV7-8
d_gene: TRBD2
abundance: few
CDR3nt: TGTGCCAGCAGCGCGCGGGGGTACACCGGGGAGCTGTTTTTT
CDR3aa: CASSARGYTGELFF

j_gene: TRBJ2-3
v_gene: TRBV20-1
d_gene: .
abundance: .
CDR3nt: TGCAGTGTGGTGAGTTCTTTGAAGCCAGATACGCAGTATTTT
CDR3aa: CSVVSSLKPDTQYF

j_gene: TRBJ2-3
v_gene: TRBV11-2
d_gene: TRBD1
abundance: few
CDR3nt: TGTGCCAGCAGCTGGGACAGGATAGCAGATACGCAGTATTTT
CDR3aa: CASSWDRIADTQYF

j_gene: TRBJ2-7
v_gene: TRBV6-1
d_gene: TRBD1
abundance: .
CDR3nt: TGTGCCAGCAGCGACAACCTCAGGGGGCTTGGTGAGCAGTACTTC
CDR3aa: CASSDNLRGLGEQYF

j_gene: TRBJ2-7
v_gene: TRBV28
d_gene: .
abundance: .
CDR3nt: TGTGCCAGCTCCGTCGGACAGTTTGCCTACGAGCAGTACTTC
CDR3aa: CASSVGQFAYEQYF

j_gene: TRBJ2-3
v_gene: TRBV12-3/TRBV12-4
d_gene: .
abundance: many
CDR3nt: TGTGCCAGCACCGCCTGGGGGGGCGTAGATACGCAGTATTTT
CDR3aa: CASTAWGGVDTQYF

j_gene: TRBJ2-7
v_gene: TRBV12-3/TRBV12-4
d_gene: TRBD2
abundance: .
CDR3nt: TGTGCCAGCAGTGCCTCGACTAGCGGGGGGGTCTACGAGCAGTACTTC
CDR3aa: CASSASTSGGVYEQYF

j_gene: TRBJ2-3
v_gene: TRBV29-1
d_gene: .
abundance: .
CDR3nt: TGCAGCGTTCCAGGTCCCCGATCAGATACGCAGTATTTT
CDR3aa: CSVPGPRSDTQYF

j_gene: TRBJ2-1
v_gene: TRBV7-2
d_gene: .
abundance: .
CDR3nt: TGTGTCAGCAGCGCCGAAGGGGGTTCCTACAATGAGCAGTTCTTC
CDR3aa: CVSSAEGGSYNEQFF